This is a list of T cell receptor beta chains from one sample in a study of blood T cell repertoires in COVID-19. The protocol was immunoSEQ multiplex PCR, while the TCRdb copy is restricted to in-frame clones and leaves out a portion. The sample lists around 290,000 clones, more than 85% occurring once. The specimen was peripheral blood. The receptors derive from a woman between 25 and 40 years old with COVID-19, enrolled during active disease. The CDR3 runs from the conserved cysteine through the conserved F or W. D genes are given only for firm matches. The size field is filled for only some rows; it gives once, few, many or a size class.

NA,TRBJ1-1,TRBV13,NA,TGTGCCAGCAACTCGGCGAGGCAGAACACTGAAGCTTTCTTT,CASNSARQNTEAFF
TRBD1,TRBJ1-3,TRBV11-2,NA,TGTGCCAGCAGCCCCCGGACAGGGTCCGGAAACACCATATATTTT,CASSPRTGSGNTIYF
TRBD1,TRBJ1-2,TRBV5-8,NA,TGTGCCAGCAGCTTGCGGAGGACAGGGGATGGCTACACCTTC,CASSLRRTGDGYTF
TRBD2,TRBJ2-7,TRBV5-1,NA,TGCGCCAGCAGCTTGGACGGGAGGGCCTGGGAGCAGTACTTC,CASSLDGRAWEQYF
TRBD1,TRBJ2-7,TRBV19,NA,TGTGCCAGTAGTACGGGACAGGGAGGCGAGCAGTACTTC,CASSTGQGGEQYF
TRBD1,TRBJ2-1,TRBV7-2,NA,TGTGCCAGCCGCTCGGGCCAGGGGGCATCCTACAATGAGCAGTTCTTC,CASRSGQGASYNEQFF
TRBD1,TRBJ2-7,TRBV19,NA,TGTGCCAGTAGTAAAACAGGGGTCTACGAGCAGTACTTC,CASSKTGVYEQYF
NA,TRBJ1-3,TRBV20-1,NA,TGCAGTGCTAGTTATCAGGCCTCTGGAAACACCATATATTTT,CSASYQASGNTIYF
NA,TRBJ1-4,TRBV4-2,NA,TGTGCCAGCAGCCCCCTAAGGGGCACAGGCGGTGCTTATAATGAAAAACTGTTTTTT,CASSPLRGTGGAYNEKLFF
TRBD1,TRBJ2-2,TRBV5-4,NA,TGTGCCAGCAGCAAAGGACAGGGGGCGACCGGGGAGCTGTTTTTT,CASSKGQGATGELFF
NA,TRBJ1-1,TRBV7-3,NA,TGTGCCAGCAGCTTCGGCGGGAACACTGAAGCTTTCTTT,CASSFGGNTEAFF
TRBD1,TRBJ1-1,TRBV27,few,TGTGCCAGCAGTTTATTCCTTGACAGGGTCACTGAAGCTTTCTTT,CASSLFLDRVTEAFF
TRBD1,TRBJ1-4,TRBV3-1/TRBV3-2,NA,TGTGCCAGCAGCCAAGTGAAGCAGGGGGCGAGAAAACTGTTTTTT,CASSQVKQGARKLFF
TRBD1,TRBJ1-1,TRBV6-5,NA,TGTGCCAGCAGTATATACAGGGGGGAGAACACTGAAGCTTTCTTT,CASSIYRGENTEAFF
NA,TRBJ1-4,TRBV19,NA,TGTGCCAGTAGTATTGGACTCTCCGGGCGGGAAAAACTGTTTTTT,CASSIGLSGREKLFF
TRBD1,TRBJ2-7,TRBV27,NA,TGTGCCAGCAGTTTAATCGGGACAGGGGGCCGCGAGCAGTACTTC,CASSLIGTGGREQYF
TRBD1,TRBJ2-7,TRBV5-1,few,TGCGCCAGCAGCTTGGAGGGGGCCTCCTACGAGCAGTACTTC,CASSLEGASYEQYF
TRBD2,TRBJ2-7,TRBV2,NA,TGTGCCAGCAGTGATTGGCTAGCGGGAGTTCAGTACTTC,CASSDWLAGVQYF
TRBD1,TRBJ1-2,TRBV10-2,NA,TGCGCCAGCAGTGTTGGGACAGCGAATGGCTACACCTTC,CASSVGTANGYTF
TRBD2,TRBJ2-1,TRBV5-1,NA,TGCGCCAGCAGCGAGGGACCGCCGGGACTAGCGGGAAATGAGCAGTTCTTC,CASSEGPPGLAGNEQFF
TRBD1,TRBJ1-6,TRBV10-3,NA,TGTGCCATCAGACAGGGGTACGGGGATTCACCCCTCCACTTT,CAIRQGYGDSPLHF
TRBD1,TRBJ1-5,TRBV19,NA,TGTGCCAGTAACAAAGACAGGGGTAGCAATCAGCCCCAGCATTTT,CASNKDRGSNQPQHF
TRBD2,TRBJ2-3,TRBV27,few,TGTGCCAGCAGTCCTAGACTAGCGGGAGTGCATACGCAGTATTTT,CASSPRLAGVHTQYF
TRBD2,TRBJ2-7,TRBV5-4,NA,TGTGCCAGCAGCCTGGGGACTAGCGGGAGTTACGAGCAGTACTTC,CASSLGTSGSYEQYF
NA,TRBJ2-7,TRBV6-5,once,TGTGCCAGCAGTTACGGTGGCGACATCCGCTACGAGCAGTACTTC,CASSYGGDIRYEQYF
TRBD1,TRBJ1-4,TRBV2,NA,TGTGCCAGCAGCGAAGCGCGGACAGGCAATAATGAAAAACTGTTTTTT,CASSEARTGNNEKLFF
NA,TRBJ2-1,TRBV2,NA,TGTGCCAGCACCCCCGGGGCGGGGTACAATGAGCAGTTCTTC,CASTPGAGYNEQFF